This T cell receptor (beta chain) emerged from a study of CD8+CD57+ T cells in acquired aplastic anemia. The CDR3 loop spans 14 amino acids. Germline CDR1 is MNHNY and CDR2 is SVGAGI (reference sequence). Trimming removed 7 bases at V and 10 bases at J, with 17 bases between. Flow cytometry had shown expanded CD8+CD57+ cells in the patients chosen for sequencing. The enrolled patients all had severe acquired aplastic anemia. No therapy had been given to the patients at the time of blood sampling. Study-wide results and caveats: Patient-derived CD8+CD57+ populations exhibited diminished diversity relative to total CD4+ and CD8+ pools. Patients and controls shared some 29 CD8+ CDR3 sequences, which appeared highly expressed in patients and within their immunodominant clones.

Genomic DNA, the template, was used for profiling of the TCR beta VDJ and CDR3. Each CDR3 protein is one row after TCRdb ran MiXCR on the reads. The sample has some 20,000 distinct CDR3 sequences, 30% to 50% seen once. Ten or more counts support this clonotype. What it binds is unknown. This sequence originates from a human donor with aplastic anemia. Sequencing input: CD8+CD57+ T cells sorted from PBMCs. Stated subset: bead-enriched CD8+CD57+ effector memory T cells from SAA patients. J is TRBJ1-6 and V is TRBV6-6, with a possible D match to TRBD1 (6 bases). The CDR3, as DNA: TGTGCCAGCAACACCAGGGGCACGCAGTCACCCCTCCACTTT. Its protein product is CASNTRGTQSPLHF.